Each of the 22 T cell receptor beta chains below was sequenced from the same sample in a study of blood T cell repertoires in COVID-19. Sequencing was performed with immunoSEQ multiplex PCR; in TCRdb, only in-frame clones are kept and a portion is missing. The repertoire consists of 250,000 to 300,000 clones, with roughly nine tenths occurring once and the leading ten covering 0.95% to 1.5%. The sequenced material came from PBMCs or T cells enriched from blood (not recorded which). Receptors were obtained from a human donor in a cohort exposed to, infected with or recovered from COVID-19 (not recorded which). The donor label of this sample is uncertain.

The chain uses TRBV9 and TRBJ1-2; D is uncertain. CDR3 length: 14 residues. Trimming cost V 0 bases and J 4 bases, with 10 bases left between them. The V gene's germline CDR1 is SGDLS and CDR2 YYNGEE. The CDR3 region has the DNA TGTGCCAGCAGCGTAGACGTTACGGGCTATGGCTACACCTTC. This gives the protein CASSVDVTGYGYTF.

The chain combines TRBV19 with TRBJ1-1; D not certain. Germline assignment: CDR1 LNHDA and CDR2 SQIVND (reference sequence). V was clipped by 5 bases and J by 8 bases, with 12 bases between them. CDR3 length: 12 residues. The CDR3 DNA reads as TGTGCCAGTAGTCTCGGGGTCCGGGAAGCTTTCTTT. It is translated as CASSLGVREAFF.

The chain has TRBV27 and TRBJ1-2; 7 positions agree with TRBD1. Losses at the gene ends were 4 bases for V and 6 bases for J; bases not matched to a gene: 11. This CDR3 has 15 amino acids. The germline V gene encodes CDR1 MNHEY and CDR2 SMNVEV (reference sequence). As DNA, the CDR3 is TGTGCCAGCAGTTCCATAGAGACAGGGTTCGATGGCTACACCTTC. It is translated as CASSSIETGFDGYTF.

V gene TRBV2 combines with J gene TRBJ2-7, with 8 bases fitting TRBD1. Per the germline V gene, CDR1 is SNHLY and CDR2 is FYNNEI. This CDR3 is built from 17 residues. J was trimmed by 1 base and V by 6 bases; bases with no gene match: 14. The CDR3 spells CASRGIQQGDLSYEQYF. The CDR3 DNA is TGTGCCAGCAGGGGTATACAACAGGGGGACCTATCCTACGAGCAGTACTTC.

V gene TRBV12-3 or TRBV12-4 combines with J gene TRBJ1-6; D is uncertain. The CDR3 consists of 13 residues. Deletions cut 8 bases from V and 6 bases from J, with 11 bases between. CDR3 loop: CASGETPNSPLHF. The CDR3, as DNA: TGTGCCAGCGGGGAGACACCTAATTCACCCCTCCACTTT.

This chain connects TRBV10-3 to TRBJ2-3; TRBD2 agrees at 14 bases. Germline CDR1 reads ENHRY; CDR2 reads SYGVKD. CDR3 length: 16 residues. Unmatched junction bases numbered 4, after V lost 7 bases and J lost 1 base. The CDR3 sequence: CAITRGLAGGTDTQYF. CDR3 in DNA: TGTGCCATCACTCGGGGACTAGCGGGGGGCACAGATACGCAGTATTTT.

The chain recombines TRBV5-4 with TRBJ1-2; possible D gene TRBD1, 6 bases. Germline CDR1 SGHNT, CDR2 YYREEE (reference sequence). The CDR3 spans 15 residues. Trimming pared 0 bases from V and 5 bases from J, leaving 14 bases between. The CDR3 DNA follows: TGTGCCAGCAGCTTGGGGGGAGGGGGTTTTTATGGCTACACCTTC. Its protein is CASSLGGGGFYGYTF.

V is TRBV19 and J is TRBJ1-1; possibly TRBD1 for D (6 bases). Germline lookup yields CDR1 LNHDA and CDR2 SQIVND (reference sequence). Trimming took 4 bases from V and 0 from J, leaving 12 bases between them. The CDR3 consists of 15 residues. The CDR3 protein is CASSNGQRMNTEAFF. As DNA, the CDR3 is TGTGCCAGTAGTAACGGACAGCGAATGAACACTGAAGCTTTCTTT.

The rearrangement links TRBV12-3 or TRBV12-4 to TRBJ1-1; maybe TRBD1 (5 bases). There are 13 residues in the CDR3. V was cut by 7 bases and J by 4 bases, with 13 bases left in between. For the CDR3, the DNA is TGTGCCAGCACGGCCCAGGGAGGCACTGAAGCTTTCTTT. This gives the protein CASTAQGGTEAFF.

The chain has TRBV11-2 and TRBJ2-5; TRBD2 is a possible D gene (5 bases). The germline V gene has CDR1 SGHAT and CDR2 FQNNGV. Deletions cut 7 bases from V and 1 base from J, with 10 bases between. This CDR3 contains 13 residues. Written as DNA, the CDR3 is TGTGCCAGCACCCGAGGGCTCCAAGAGACCCAGTACTTC. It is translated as CASTRGLQETQYF.

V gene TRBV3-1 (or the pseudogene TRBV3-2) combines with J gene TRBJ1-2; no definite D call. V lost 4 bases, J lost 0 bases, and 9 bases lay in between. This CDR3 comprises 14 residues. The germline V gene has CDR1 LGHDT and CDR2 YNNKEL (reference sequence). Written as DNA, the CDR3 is TGTGCCAGCAGCCCCTACTCCGCTAACTATGGCTACACCTTC. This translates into CASSPYSANYGYTF.

The CDR3 nucleotides read TGTGCCATCAGTGAGGGCTACAGGGCGGGCGAGCAGTACTTC. Amino acid sequence: CAISEGYRAGEQYF. The chain links TRBV10-3 to TRBJ2-7, with a weak D call TRBD1 (6 bases). The germline gives CDR1 ENHRY, CDR2 SYGVKD. Trimming stripped 2 bases from V and 6 bases from J, with 14 bases between. This CDR3 comprises 14 residues.

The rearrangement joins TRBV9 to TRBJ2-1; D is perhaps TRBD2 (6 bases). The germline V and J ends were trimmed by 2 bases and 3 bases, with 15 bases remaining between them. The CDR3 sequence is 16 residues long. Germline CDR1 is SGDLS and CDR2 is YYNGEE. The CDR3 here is CASSVLVGGGYNEQFF. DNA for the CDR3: TGTGCCAGCAGCGTTCTAGTCGGGGGAGGCTACAATGAGCAGTTCTTC.

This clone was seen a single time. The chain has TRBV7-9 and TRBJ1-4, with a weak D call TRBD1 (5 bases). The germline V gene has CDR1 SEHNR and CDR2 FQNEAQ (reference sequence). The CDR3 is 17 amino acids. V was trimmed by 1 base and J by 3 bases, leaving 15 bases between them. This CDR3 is CASSLGGEVIANEKLFF. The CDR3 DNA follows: TGTGCCAGCAGCTTAGGAGGGGAGGTCATTGCTAATGAAAAACTGTTTTTT.

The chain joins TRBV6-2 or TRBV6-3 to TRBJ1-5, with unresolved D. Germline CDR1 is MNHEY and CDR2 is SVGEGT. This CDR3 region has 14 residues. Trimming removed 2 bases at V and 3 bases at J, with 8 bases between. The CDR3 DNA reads TGTGCCAGCAGTTACAGAGGTTTCAATCAGCCCCAGCATTTT. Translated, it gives CASSYRGFNQPQHF.

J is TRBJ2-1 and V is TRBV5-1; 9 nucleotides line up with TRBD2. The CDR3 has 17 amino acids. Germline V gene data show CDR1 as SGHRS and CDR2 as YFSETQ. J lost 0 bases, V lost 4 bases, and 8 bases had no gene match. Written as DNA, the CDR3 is TGCGCCAGCAGCCCTAGGAGAGCGGGGGGCTCCTACAATGAGCAGTTCTTC. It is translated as CASSPRRAGGSYNEQFF.

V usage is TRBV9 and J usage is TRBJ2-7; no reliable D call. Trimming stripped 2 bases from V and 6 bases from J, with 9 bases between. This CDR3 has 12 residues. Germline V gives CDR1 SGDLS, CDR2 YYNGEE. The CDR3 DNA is TGTGCCAGCAGCGTCCCACCAGGCGAGCAGTACTTC. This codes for CASSVPPGEQYF. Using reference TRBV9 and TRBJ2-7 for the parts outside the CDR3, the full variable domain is DSGVTQTPKHLITATGQRVTLRCSPRSGDLSVYWYQQSLDQGLQFLIQYYNGEERAKGNILERFSAQQFPDLHSELNLSSLELGDSALYFCASSVPPGEQYFGPGTRLTVT.

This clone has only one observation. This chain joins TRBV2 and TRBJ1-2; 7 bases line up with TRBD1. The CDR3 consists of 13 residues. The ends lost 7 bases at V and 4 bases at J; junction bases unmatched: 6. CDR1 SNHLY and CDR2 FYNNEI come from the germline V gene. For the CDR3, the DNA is TGTGCCAGCACCGCGACAGGGATCTATGGCTACACCTTC. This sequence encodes CASTATGIYGYTF.

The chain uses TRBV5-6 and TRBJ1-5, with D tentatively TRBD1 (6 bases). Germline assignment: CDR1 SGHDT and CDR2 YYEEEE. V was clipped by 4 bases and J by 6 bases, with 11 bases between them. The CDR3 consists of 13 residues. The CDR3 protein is CASSPGGAQPQHF. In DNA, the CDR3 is TGTGCCAGCAGCCCGGGGGGGGCTCAGCCCCAGCATTTT.

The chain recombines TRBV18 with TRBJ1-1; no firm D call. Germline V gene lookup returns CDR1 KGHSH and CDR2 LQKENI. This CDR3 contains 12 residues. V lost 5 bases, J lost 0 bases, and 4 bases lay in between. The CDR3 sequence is CASSLLNTEAFF. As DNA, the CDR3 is TGTGCCAGCTCATTATTGAACACTGAAGCTTTCTTT. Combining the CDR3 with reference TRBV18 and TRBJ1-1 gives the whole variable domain NAGVMQNPRHLVRRRGQEARLRCSPMKGHSHVYWYRQLPEEGLKFMVYLQKENIIDESGMPKERFSAEFPKEGPSILRIQQVVRGDSAAYFCASSLLNTEAFFGQGTRLTVV.

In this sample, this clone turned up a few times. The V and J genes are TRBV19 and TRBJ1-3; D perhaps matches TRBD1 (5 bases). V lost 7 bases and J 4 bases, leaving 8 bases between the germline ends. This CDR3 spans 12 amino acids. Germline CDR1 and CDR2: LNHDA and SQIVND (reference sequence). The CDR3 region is CASTQAGNTIYF. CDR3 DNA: TGTGCCAGTACACAGGCGGGAAACACCATATATTTT.

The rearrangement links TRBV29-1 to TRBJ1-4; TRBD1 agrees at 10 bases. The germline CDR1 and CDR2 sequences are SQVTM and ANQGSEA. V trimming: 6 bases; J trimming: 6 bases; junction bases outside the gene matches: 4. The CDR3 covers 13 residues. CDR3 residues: CSVAGTGDEKLFF. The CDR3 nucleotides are TGCAGCGTGGCCGGGACAGGGGATGAAAAACTGTTTTTT.